Below, 21 T cell receptor beta chains from the same sample are listed, as sequenced in a study of blood T cell repertoires in COVID-19. Sequencing used immunoSEQ multiplex PCR; TCRdb keeps in-frame clones, though not all of them. The sample lists about 210,000 clones, about 81% occurring once. Sequencing was performed on peripheral blood. The receptors originated from a woman in her sixties with COVID-19, enrolled during active disease.

The V and J genes are TRBV2 and TRBJ2-3; D remains ambiguous. This CDR3 spans 15 amino acids. V was cut by 5 bases and J by 1 base, with 13 bases left in between. Looked up from germline, CDR1 is SNHLY and CDR2 is FYNNEI. The CDR3 nucleotides read TGTGCCAGCAGTTTACAATCCGCGGGCACAGATACGCAGTATTTT. This codes for CASSLQSAGTDTQYF.

The chain carries TRBV3-1 (or the pseudogene TRBV3-2) and TRBJ1-1; D is undetermined. The CDR3 runs 16 residues. CDR1 LGHDT and CDR2 YNNKEL come from the germline V gene (reference sequence). The ends were cut back, 3 bases at V and 4 bases at J, with 18 bases in the middle. The CDR3 coding sequence is TGTGCCAGCAGCCAGCAGGCTCCACCCGCGGGCACTGAAGCTTTCTTT. Translating gives CASSQQAPPAGTEAFF.

The chain is built from TRBV6-5 and TRBJ1-5; no definite D call. The germline V and J ends were trimmed by 5 bases and 5 bases, with 10 bases remaining between them. Germline-derived CDR1 and CDR2 are MNHEY and SVGAGI. The CDR3 covers 13 residues. CDR3 bases: TGTGCCAGCAGTCGAGCTGAGGATCAGCCCCAGCATTTT. Translation: CASSRAEDQPQHF.

The chain links TRBV4-1 to TRBJ2-3; D ambiguous. Germline loops: CDR1 MGHRA, CDR2 YSYEKL. CDR3 length: 15 residues. V lost 2 bases, J lost 4 bases, and 13 bases lay in between. This chain's CDR3 is CASSQHKIRSDTQYF. The CDR3 DNA sequence: TGCGCCAGCAGCCAACACAAAATTCGATCAGATACGCAGTATTTT.

This clone was observed a single time. This sequence joins TRBV6-1 and TRBJ1-1, with D possibly TRBD1 on 5 matching bases. The germline CDR1 and CDR2 sequences are MNHNS and SASEGT. Trimming cost V 3 bases and J 10 bases, with 18 bases left between them. There are 14 residues in the CDR3. The CDR3 sequence is CASSDNTAGGGAFF. The CDR3 coding sequence is TGTGCCAGCAGTGACAACACAGCCGGCGGGGGAGCTTTCTTT.

This chain links TRBV7-8 with TRBJ2-3; D is unclear. The V gene lost 1 base and the J gene lost 3 bases, with 11 bases spanning the gap. Germline loops: CDR1 SGHVS, CDR2 FQNEAQ. This CDR3 contains 15 residues. CDR3 coding DNA: TGTGCCAGCAGCTTAGGAGACGCGGCGACAGATACGCAGTATTTT. Protein: CASSLGDAATDTQYF.

The chain uses TRBV28 and TRBJ1-2; no firm D call. Trimming pared 3 bases from V and 4 bases from J, leaving 12 bases between. Germline CDR1 is MDHEN and CDR2 is SYDVKM. The CDR3 is 14 amino acids. The CDR3 nucleotides read TGTGCCAGCAGTTTCGGAGGCATATTCTATGGCTACACCTTC. It specifies CASSFGGIFYGYTF.

The V call is TRBV7-8, the J call TRBJ2-3; D not resolved. Trimming left V 5 bases short and J 1 base short, with 4 bases between. Germline CDR1 and CDR2: SGHVS and FQNEAQ. This CDR3 region has 12 residues. The CDR3 coding sequence is TGTGCCAGCAGCCCGGGCACAGATACGCAGTATTTT. Translating it yields CASSPGTDTQYF.

The V call is TRBV7-9, the J call TRBJ1-1; unclear D gene. The germline V and J ends were trimmed by 3 bases and 0 bases, with 5 bases remaining between them. The CDR3 is made up of 13 amino acids. Germline V lookup: CDR1 SEHNR, CDR2 FQNEAQ (reference sequence). The CDR3 here is CASSFDMNTEAFF. The CDR3 region has the DNA TGTGCCAGCAGCTTCGACATGAACACTGAAGCTTTCTTT.

Only one count was recorded for this clone. V and J are TRBV5-4 and TRBJ2-3; TRBD2 matches at 10 bases. The V and J ends lost 4 bases and 0 bases, in that order; junction bases with no gene match: 11. Per the germline V gene, CDR1 is SGHNT and CDR2 is YYREEE (reference sequence). This CDR3 has 18 residues. The CDR3, as DNA: TGTGCCAGCAGCCCCCCTCCGAGCGGGGGGGCCAGCACAGATACGCAGTATTTT. Amino acid sequence: CASSPPPSGGASTDTQYF.

The chain employs TRBV7-3 and TRBJ2-3, with 13 bases lining up with TRBD2. Germline V CDR1 and CDR2: SGHTA, FQGTGA. V shed 2 bases, J shed 4 bases, and the junction held 6 bases outside the gene matches. The CDR3 runs to 17 residues. This CDR3 reads CASSLQGTSGNADTQYF. Here the CDR3 DNA reads TGTGCCAGCAGCTTACAGGGGACTAGCGGGAATGCAGATACGCAGTATTTT.

This clone was seen more than once but under ten times. This chain links TRBV28 with TRBJ2-7; D not resolved. This CDR3 is 14 amino acids long. Germline CDR1 is MDHEN and CDR2 is SYDVKM. Between the trimmed V and J ends, which lost 4 bases and 4 bases, there was a span of 14 bases. The CDR3 loop reads CASSYLYSPYEQYF. Here the CDR3 DNA reads TGTGCCAGCAGTTACCTGTACAGCCCTTACGAGCAGTACTTC.

This chain uses TRBV7-2 with TRBJ2-7, with D possibly TRBD2 on 6 matching bases. The CDR3 consists of 15 residues. Between the trimmed V and J ends, which lost 1 base and 4 bases, there was a span of 14 bases. Germline V gene data show CDR1 as SGHTA and CDR2 as FQGNSA. CDR3 coding DNA: TGTGCCAGCAGCTTAGATGCGGGACCGTCGTACGAGCAGTACTTC. The encoded protein is CASSLDAGPSYEQYF.

This chain uses TRBV2 with TRBJ2-7, with 11 bases identical to TRBD2. Germline V lookup: CDR1 SNHLY, CDR2 FYNNEI. This CDR3 has 17 amino acids. After removal of 4 bases from V and 0 bases from J, the junction contained 8 bases not matched to a gene. CDR3 residues: CASSGGLAARSSYEQYF. The CDR3 nucleotides read TGTGCCAGCAGTGGGGGACTAGCGGCAAGGAGCTCCTACGAGCAGTACTTC.

The chain combines TRBV10-3 with TRBJ2-7; 8 nucleotides align to TRBD2. The CDR3 extends over 13 amino acids. V gave up 8 bases and J gave up 3 bases; unmatched junction bases: 6. CDR1 is ENHRY and CDR2 is SYGVKD in the germline V gene. CDR3 protein: CAIGREAYYEQYF. CDR3 coding DNA: TGTGCCATCGGGCGGGAGGCCTACTACGAGCAGTACTTC.

The genes are TRBV10-3 and TRBJ2-7; D is perhaps TRBD1 (6 bases). The CDR3 consists of 13 residues. The V gene lost 4 bases and the J gene lost 4 bases, with 11 bases spanning the gap. Germline V gives CDR1 ENHRY, CDR2 SYGVKD. For the CDR3, the DNA is TGTGCCATCAGTGGCGACAGGAAATACGAGCAGTACGTC. Translation gives CAISGDRKYEQYV.

CDR3 nucleotide sequence: TGTGCCATCAGTGAATGGGCCGACAATTCACCCCTCCACTTT. This codes for CAISEWADNSPLHF. The chain uses TRBV10-3 and TRBJ1-6; D call uncertain. The CDR3 is made up of 14 amino acids. V was cut by 3 bases and J by 7 bases, with 10 bases left in between. CDR1 is ENHRY and CDR2 is SYGVKD in the germline V gene.

The chain employs TRBV7-9 and TRBJ1-2; TRBD1 is a possible D gene (6 bases). There are 12 residues in the CDR3. Trimming removed 5 bases from V and 8 bases from J, with 12 bases in between. Germline CDR1 SEHNR, CDR2 FQNEAQ (reference sequence). DNA for the CDR3: TGTGCCAGCAGCCAAACAGGGTACGGCTACACCTTC. This codes for CASSQTGYGYTF.

The genes are TRBV30 and TRBJ2-5, with a tentative D call TRBD2 (6 bases). This CDR3 region has 13 residues. Trimming stripped 4 bases from V and 5 bases from J, with 14 bases between. Germline CDR1 reads GTSNPN; CDR2 reads SVGIG (reference sequence). The CDR3 DNA reads as TGTGCCTGGACCGGAGGGGTGGAGGAGACCCAGTACTTC. Protein sequence: CAWTGGVEETQYF.

The rearrangement links TRBV3-1 (or the pseudogene TRBV3-2) to TRBJ2-3; 7 bases agree with TRBD2. This CDR3 contains 15 residues. V was pared by 1 base and J by 2 bases, with 3 bases of the junction left unmatched. Germline V gene lookup returns CDR1 LGHDT and CDR2 YNNKEL (reference sequence). CDR3: CASSQVGTNTDTQYF. The CDR3 DNA is TGTGCCAGCAGCCAAGTTGGGACTAACACAGATACGCAGTATTTT.

This chain links TRBV4-1 with TRBJ2-2; no firm D call. The CDR3 is 13 amino acids. Germline-derived CDR1 and CDR2 are MGHRA and YSYEKL. Trimming left V 2 bases short and J 5 bases short, with 6 bases between. This CDR3 is CASSQSGTGELFF. CDR3 sequence (DNA): TGCGCCAGCAGCCAATCCGGGACCGGGGAGCTGTTTTTT.